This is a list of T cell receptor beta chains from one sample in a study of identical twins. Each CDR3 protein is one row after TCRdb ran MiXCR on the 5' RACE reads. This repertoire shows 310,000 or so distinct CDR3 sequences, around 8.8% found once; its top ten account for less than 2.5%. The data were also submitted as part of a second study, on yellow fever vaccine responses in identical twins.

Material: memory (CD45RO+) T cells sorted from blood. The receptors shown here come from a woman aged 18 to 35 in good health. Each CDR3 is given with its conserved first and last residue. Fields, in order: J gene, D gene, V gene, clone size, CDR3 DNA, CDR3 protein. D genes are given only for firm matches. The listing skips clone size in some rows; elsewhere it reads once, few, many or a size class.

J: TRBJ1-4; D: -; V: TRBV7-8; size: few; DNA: TGTGCCAGCAGCTCCGGAGAGATGGGTACTAATGAAAAACTGTTTTTT; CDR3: CASSSGEMGTNEKLFF
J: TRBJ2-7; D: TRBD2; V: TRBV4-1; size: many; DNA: TGCGCCAGCAGCCAAGACGCTACTAGCGGGACCTCCTACGAGCAGTACTTC; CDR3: CASSQDATSGTSYEQYF
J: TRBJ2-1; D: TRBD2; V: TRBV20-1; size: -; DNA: TGCAGTGCTAGAGCCCCGACGGGAGGTCCTTTTAATGAGCAGTTCTTC; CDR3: CSARAPTGGPFNEQFF
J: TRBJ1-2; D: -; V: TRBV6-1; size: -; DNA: TGTGCCAGCAGGGCGCTAACTAACTATGGCTACACCTTC; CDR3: CASRALTNYGYTF
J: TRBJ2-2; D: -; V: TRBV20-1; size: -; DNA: TGCAGTGCCCGAACCGGGACTTCTAACACCGGGGAGCTGTTTTTT; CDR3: CSARTGTSNTGELFF
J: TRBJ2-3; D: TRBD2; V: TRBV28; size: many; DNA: TGTGCCAGCAGTCATGTTATAGCGGGGGGGACAGATACGCAGTATTTT; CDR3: CASSHVIAGGTDTQYF
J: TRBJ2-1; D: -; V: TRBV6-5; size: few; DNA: TGTGCCAGCAGTTACACATCAGGGGTCGCGGTCGATGAGCAGTTCTTC; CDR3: CASSYTSGVAVDEQFF
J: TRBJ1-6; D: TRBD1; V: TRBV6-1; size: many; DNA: TGTGCCAGCAGACAGGGGTTTGATAATTCACCCCTCCACTTT; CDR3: CASRQGFDNSPLHF
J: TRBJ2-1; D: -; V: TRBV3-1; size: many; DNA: TGTGCCAGCAGCCAAGTGATTGGTTCCTCCTACAATGAGCAGTTCTTC; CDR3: CASSQVIGSSYNEQFF
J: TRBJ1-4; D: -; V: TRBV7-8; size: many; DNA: TGTGCCAGCAGCTTGGCGCGGACGGGTAATGAAAAACTGTTTTTT; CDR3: CASSLARTGNEKLFF
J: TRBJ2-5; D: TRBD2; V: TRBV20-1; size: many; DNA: TGCAGTGCTAGTGACAGACTAGCGGGAGCGTCAGAGACCCAGTACTTC; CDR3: CSASDRLAGASETQYF
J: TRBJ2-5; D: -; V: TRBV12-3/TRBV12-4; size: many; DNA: TGTGCCAGCAGTTTAGCGCGCCCCGATGGGGCCCAGTACTTC; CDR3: CASSLARPDGAQYF
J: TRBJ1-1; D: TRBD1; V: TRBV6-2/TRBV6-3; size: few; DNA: TGTGCCAGCAGACTTCACAGGGGGCGGAACACTGAAGCTTTCTTT; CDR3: CASRLHRGRNTEAFF
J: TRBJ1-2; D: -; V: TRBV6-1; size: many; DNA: TGTGCCAGCCGGACCCTAGAGGGCTACACCTTC; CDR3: CASRTLEGYTF
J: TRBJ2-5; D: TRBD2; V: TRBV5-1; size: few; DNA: TGCGCCAGCAGCTTGCCGGGACTAGCGCCGGAGACCCAGTACTTC; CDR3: CASSLPGLAPETQYF
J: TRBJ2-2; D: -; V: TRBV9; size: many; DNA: TGTGCCAGCAGCGTAGGCACACAGGGTTATGGCACCGGGGAGCTGTTTTTT; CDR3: CASSVGTQGYGTGELFF
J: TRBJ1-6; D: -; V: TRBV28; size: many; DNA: TGTGCCAGCAGCCCCCCGAATTCACCCCTCCACTTT; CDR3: CASSPPNSPLHF
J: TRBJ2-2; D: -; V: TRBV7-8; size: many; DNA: TGTGCCAGCAGCCAGCAGGGTTTGGGGGAGCTGTTTTTT; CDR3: CASSQQGLGELFF
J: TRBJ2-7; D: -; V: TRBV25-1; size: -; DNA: TGTGCCAGCAGCGTCGCTTTTGGGGATAGATCCTACGAGCAGTACTTC; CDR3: CASSVAFGDRSYEQYF
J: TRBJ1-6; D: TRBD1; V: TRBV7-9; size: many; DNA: TGTGCCAGCAGCTCCTGGGGGCAGGGGGGAAAGAATTCACCCCTCCACTTT; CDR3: CASSSWGQGGKNSPLHF
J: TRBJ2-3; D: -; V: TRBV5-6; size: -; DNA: TGTGCCAGCAGCTTGCCCCGGGACTTCACGGATACGCAGTATTTT; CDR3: CASSLPRDFTDTQYF
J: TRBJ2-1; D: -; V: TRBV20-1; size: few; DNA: TGCAGTGCTAATTTAGCGGACAGCTCCTACAATGAGCAGTTCTTC; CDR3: CSANLADSSYNEQFF
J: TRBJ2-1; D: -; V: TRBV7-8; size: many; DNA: TGTGCCAGCAGCTTAGCGCGTCTGACACCCTCCTACAATGAGCAGTTCTTC; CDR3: CASSLARLTPSYNEQFF
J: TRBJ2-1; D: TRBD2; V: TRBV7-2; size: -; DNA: TGTGCCAGCAGCTTATGGGGCGGGAGGTTCGGGGAGCAGTTCTTC; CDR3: CASSLWGGRFGEQFF
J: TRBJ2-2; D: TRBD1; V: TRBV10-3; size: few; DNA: TGTGCCATCAGTGTCGGGACAGGGAACACCGGGGAGCTGTTTTTT; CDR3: CAISVGTGNTGELFF
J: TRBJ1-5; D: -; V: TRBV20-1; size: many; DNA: TGCAGTGCTAGAACGACAAGGGGAGAACAGCCCCAGCATTTT; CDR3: CSARTTRGEQPQHF
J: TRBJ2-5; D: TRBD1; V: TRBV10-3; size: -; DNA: TGTGCCATCAGCACCCAGGGGGCTCGGGAGACCCAGTACTTC; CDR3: CAISTQGARETQYF
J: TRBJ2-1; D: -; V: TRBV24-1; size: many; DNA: TGTGCCACCAGTGACCGACAGTACAATGAGCAGTTCTTC; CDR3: CATSDRQYNEQFF
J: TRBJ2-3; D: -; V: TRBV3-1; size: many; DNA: TGTGCCAGCAACGGAGTAGGGGATACGCAGTATTTT; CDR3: CASNGVGDTQYF
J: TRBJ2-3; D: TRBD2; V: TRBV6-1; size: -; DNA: TGTGCCAGCAATGACGGACTAGGCGCAGATACGCAGTATTTT; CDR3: CASNDGLGADTQYF
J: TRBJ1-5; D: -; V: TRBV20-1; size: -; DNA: TGCAGTGCTAGAGCCGGAGACAGCCAATATAGCAATCAGCCCCAGCATTTT; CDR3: CSARAGDSQYSNQPQHF
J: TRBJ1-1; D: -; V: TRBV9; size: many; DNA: TGTGCCAGCAGCGCTCCCTGGGGGGGGGGAGTAGGGAACACTGAAGCTTTCTTT; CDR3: CASSAPWGGGVGNTEAFF
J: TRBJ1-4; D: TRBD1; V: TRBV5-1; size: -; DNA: TGCGCCAGCGGGGACAGCGATGAAAAACTGTTTTTT; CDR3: CASGDSDEKLFF
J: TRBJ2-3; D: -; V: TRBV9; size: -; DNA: TGTGCCAGCAGCAACCGTTCAGGGGCCATCCGCACAGATACGCAGTATTTT; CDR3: CASSNRSGAIRTDTQYF
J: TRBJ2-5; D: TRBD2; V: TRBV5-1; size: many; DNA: TGCGCCAGCAGCCGGGGACTAGCGGGGTTGGCGGAGACCCAGTACTTC; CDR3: CASSRGLAGLAETQYF
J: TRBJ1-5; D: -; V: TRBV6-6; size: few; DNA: TGTGCCAGCGGGGACGGTAATCAGCCCCAGCATTTT; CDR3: CASGDGNQPQHF
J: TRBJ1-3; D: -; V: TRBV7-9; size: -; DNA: TGTGCCAGCAGCAGATTGGGCAGTGGCTCTGGAAACACCATATATTTT; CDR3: CASSRLGSGSGNTIYF
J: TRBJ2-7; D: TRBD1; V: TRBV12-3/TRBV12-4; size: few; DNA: TGTGCCAGCAGTTTAGGACAGGGGTACGACGAGCAGTACTTC; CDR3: CASSLGQGYDEQYF
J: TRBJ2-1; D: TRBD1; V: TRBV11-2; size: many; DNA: TGTGCCAGCAGCTTAGATCACGAGACAGGGGAAAGGGGTGAGCAGTTCTTC; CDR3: CASSLDHETGERGEQFF
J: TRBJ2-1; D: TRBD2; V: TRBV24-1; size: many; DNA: TGTGCCACCAGTGAGCCTAGCGGGAGTTGGGATGAGCAGTTCTTC; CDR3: CATSEPSGSWDEQFF
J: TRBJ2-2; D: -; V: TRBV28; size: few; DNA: TGTGCCAGCCGAAGGAGTGGAAACACCGGGGAGCTGTTTTTT; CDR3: CASRRSGNTGELFF
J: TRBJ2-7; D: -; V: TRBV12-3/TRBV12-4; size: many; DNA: TGTGCCAGCAACAAATATGGGACAGAGCAGTACTTC; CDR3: CASNKYGTEQYF
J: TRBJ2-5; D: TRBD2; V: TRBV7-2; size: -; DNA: TGTGCCAGCAGCCCGGGACTAGCGGGGCTAGTGGAGACCCAGTACTTC; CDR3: CASSPGLAGLVETQYF
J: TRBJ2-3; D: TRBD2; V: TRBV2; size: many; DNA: TGTGCCAGCAGTGATGGAGCGGGAGGAGGCACAGATACGCAGTATTTT; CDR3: CASSDGAGGGTDTQYF
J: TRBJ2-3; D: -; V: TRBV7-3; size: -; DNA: TGTGCCAGCAATCCCGGGCGGGACACAGATACGCAGTATTTT; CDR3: CASNPGRDTDTQYF
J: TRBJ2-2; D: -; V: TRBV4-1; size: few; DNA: TGCGCCAGCAGCCAAGACAGGGAGTTTGCCGGGGAGCTGTTTTTT; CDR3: CASSQDREFAGELFF
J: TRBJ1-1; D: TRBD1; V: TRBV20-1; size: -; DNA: TGCAGTGCTAGAACCGGGACAGGGCCGGCGACTGAAGCTTTCTTT; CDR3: CSARTGTGPATEAFF
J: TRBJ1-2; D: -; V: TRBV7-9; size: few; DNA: TGTGCCAGCAGCTTAAACCCCGACGGGGGGCGCCTGGTAGGCTACACCTTC; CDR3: CASSLNPDGGRLVGYTF
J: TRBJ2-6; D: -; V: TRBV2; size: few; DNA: TGTGCCAGCAGTGTCGTAAGGGGTAAGGCATTTACCTCTGGGGCCAACGTCCTGACTTTC; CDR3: CASSVVRGKAFTSGANVLTF
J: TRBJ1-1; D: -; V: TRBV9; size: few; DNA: TGTGCCAGCAGCGTTAACTGGTACACTGAAGCTTTCTTT; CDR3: CASSVNWYTEAFF
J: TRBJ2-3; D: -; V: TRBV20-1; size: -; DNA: TGCAGTGCTAGCCGGATGGGGTTCACAGATACGCAGTATTTT; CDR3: CSASRMGFTDTQYF
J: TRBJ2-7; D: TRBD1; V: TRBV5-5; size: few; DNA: TGTGCCAGCAGCTTGGGACAGGGGGTCTACGAGCAGTACTTC; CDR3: CASSLGQGVYEQYF
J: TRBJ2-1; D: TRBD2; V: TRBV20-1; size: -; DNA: TGCAGTGCGGGACTAGCGGGAGTAGGTGAGCAGTTCTTC; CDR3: CSAGLAGVGEQFF